Listed below are T cell receptor beta chains from one sample, sequenced in a study of blood T cell repertoires in COVID-19. Method: immunoSEQ multiplex PCR; TCRdb's copy keeps in-frame clones and lacks some. The data contain about 110,000 clones, 80% to 90% of them singletons. The sequencing sample was made of peripheral blood. These receptors all stem from a woman aged 55-70 years with acute or convalescent COVID-19. Both conserved end residues are trimmed from each CDR3. Rows give clone size only sometimes, using once, few, many, or a class for an expanded clone.

clone_size j_call v_call cdr3_aa
- TRBJ2-3 TRBV7-2 ASSLVTVTDTQY
- TRBJ1-2 TRBV6-5 ASSYIGPDGDGYT
- TRBJ1-2 TRBV24-1 ATSDLIGWGGYGYT
- TRBJ2-1 TRBV7-6 ASSPSGGNYNEQF
- TRBJ2-2 TRBV27 ASTPSGVFHTGELF
- TRBJ2-7 TRBV5-4 ASSTTSSYEQY
- TRBJ1-1 TRBV9 ASSPRTVKNTEAF
- TRBJ1-3 TRBV2 ASSEQWAYSGNTIY
- TRBJ1-2 TRBV5-6 ASSLDRGYGYT
few TRBJ1-4 TRBV6-5 ASRQGREKLF
many TRBJ2-2 TRBV2 ASSGTSGSNTGELF
few TRBJ2-7 TRBV6-2/TRBV6-3 ASSYPDRREQY
- TRBJ2-1 TRBV3-1/TRBV3-2 ASSQERLAGGFDEQF